One and the same sample provided the 20 T cell receptor beta chains below, sequenced in a study of blood T cells in healthy people across ages. Next came a second PCR, run for roughly 6 to 11 cycles, which used a sample-barcoded 5' primer along with a J-beta primer mix. Each CDR3 protein is one row after TCRdb ran MiXCR on the 5' RACE reads. The repertoire includes about 720,000 distinct CDR3 sequences, roughly 25% of them detected once, and approximately 3.7% sits in the top ten. This same sample was also taken into another study, of T cells of mothers and their children.

The specimen sequenced was blood. Receptors originate from a boy younger than 18 in good health.

The rearrangement links TRBV9 to TRBJ2-2; D remains unclear. V was pared by 7 bases and J by 6 bases, with 16 bases between. There are 14 residues in the CDR3. The germline gives CDR1 SGDLS, CDR2 YYNGEE. The CDR3 DNA reads TGTGCCAGCCCGGGTAGGGCTAAACCCGGGGAGCTGTTTTTT. It specifies CASPGRAKPGELFF.

This chain connects TRBV20-1 to TRBJ1-2; 9 bases agree with TRBD1. V lost 4 bases and J lost 4; bases outside the gene matches: 10. CDR3 length equals 15 residues. The germline gives CDR1 DFQATT, CDR2 SNEGSKA (reference sequence). CDR3 in DNA: TGCAGTGCTAACGACGGGACAGGGAATATCTATGGCTACACCTTC. Protein: CSANDGTGNIYGYTF.

V usage is TRBV7-9 and J usage is TRBJ2-5; D gene uncertain. Gene TRBJ2-1 matches the end of the DNA better, so the J call may be wrong. Germline V gene sequence: CDR1 SEHNR, CDR2 FQNEAQ (reference sequence). The CDR3 loop spans 13 amino acids. CDR3 loop: CASSARVGDEQFF. CDR3 nucleotide sequence: TGTGCCAGCAGCGCCCGGGTAGGCGATGAGCAGTTCTTC.

Only a few counts were recorded for this clonotype. This chain joins TRBV20-1 and TRBJ1-2; possibly TRBD1 for D (6 bases). The germline gives CDR1 DFQATT, CDR2 SNEGSKA (reference sequence). The V and J ends lost 3 bases and 2 bases respectively, with 16 bases between them. The CDR3 runs 15 residues. In DNA form, the CDR3 reads TGCAGTGCTAGTCCCGATGACAGGACGAACTATGGCTACACCTTC. This sequence encodes CSASPDDRTNYGYTF.

The chain combines TRBV30 with TRBJ1-2; no firm D call. V shed 6 bases and J shed 3 bases, with 17 bases lying between them. There are 14 residues in the CDR3. Germline CDR1 is GTSNPN and CDR2 is SVGIG (reference sequence). Here the CDR3 reads CACRRDHIHYGYTF. CDR3 coding DNA: TGTGCCTGCCGGCGGGATCATATACACTATGGCTACACCTTC. Supplemented by reference TRBV30 and TRBJ1-2, the full variable domain reads SQTIHQWPATLVQPVGSPLSLECTVEGTSNPNLYWYRQAAGRGLQLLFYSVGIGQISSEVPQNLSASRPQDRQFILSSKKLLLSDSGFYLCACRRDHIHYGYTFGSGTRLTVV.

This chain connects TRBV4-2 to TRBJ2-5; possibly TRBD2 for D (6 bases). The DNA end is more similar to TRBJ2-7, so the J call may be wrong. The germline CDR1 and CDR2 sequences are LGHNA and YNFKEQ. CDR3 size: 15 residues. CDR3 coding DNA: TGTGCCAGCAGCCAAGACCCCGGGAGTGCCTACGAGCAGTACTTC. It yields the protein CASSQDPGSAYEQYF.

This clonotype was observed at least ten times. The chain combines TRBV21-1 with TRBJ2-7; the D call in the table, TRBD1, was not verified against the DNA. TRBV21-1 is recorded as a pseudogene. CDR3 size: 14 residues. The CDR3 DNA reads as TGTGCCAGCAGCAAAGGAGGCCACAGGGACGAGCAGTACTTC. Amino acids: CASSKGGHRDEQYF.

V usage is TRBV4-1 and J usage is TRBJ2-7; 7 bases are shared with TRBD2. This CDR3 region has 16 residues. V trimming: 0 bases; J trimming: 2 bases; junction bases outside the gene matches: 7. Germline lookup yields CDR1 MGHRA and CDR2 YSYEKL. The CDR3 bases are TGCGCCAGCAGCCAAGAAGGGCCGGGAGGTGCCTACGAGCAGTACTTC. Translation gives CASSQEGPGGAYEQYF.

This clonotype turned up a few times. This chain connects TRBV7-8 to TRBJ2-2, with D maybe TRBD1 (5 bases). This CDR3 has 16 amino acids. Trimming left V 5 bases short and J 5 bases short, with 18 bases between. Germline V gene lookup returns CDR1 SGHVS and CDR2 FQNEAQ. CDR3 sequence reads: CASSLPQGSATGELFF. The DNA of the CDR3 is TGTGCCAGCAGCCTCCCTCAGGGCTCGGCGACCGGGGAGCTGTTTTTT.

This clonotype was found a few times. The chain recombines TRBV7-8 with TRBJ2-7; TRBD2 matches 13 bases. Germline trimming cut 4 bases from V and 4 bases from J; bases unmatched to any gene: 13. CDR1 SGHVS and CDR2 FQNEAQ come from the germline V gene. The CDR3 has 18 amino acids. The CDR3 region has the DNA TGTGCCAGCAGCTCCGGCATACTCGGGACTAGCGGGGCTTACGAGCAGTACTTC. Amino acids: CASSSGILGTSGAYEQYF.

Note on this clonotype: The junction departs from germline at one end; a sequencing error may be responsible. The chain carries TRBV4-2 and TRBJ1-4; no reliable D call. This CDR3 is 13 amino acids long. Germline V gene sequence: CDR1 LGHNA, CDR2 YNFKEQ. CDR3 in amino acids: CPSSQDEGIKLFF. The CDR3 DNA is TGTCCCAGCAGCCAAGATGAGGGAATAAAACTGTTTTTT.

Of note for this clonotype: The conserved closing phenylalanine or tryptophan is absent in this CDR3, likely reflecting a read error. The chain joins TRBV7-2 to TRBJ1-2; no clear D gene. The V gene lost 3 bases and the J gene lost 0 bases, with 8 bases spanning the gap. CDR3 length: 14 residues. Germline CDR1 reads SGHTA; CDR2 reads FQGNSA. The CDR3 DNA reads as TGTGCCAGCAGCTTTCGAACGGCTAACTATGGCTACACCTTA. It yields the protein CASSFRTANYGYTL.

The chain recombines TRBV27 with TRBJ2-3; D unresolved. Germline V gene sequence: CDR1 MNHEY, CDR2 SMNVEV (reference sequence). The V and J ends lost 5 bases and 7 bases respectively, with 16 bases between them. CDR3 length equals 14 residues. The chain's CDR3 is CASSDLKEMHTQYF. The CDR3, as DNA: TGTGCCAGCAGTGATCTCAAAGAAATGCATACGCAGTATTTT.

The J gene is TRBJ2-1, the V gene TRBV12-3 or TRBV12-4; D unresolved. CDR3 size: 14 residues. V was pared by 3 bases and J by 4 bases, with 10 bases between. CDR3 sequence reads: CASSFLQVYNEQFF. DNA of the CDR3: TGTGCCAGCAGTTTTCTGCAGGTTTACAATGAGCAGTTCTTC.

This clonotype was seen ten or more times. J is TRBJ2-7 and V is TRBV7-9; no reliable D call. Trimming took 5 bases from V and 4 from J, leaving 12 bases between them. The CDR3 is 13 amino acids. Germline values: CDR1 SEHNR, CDR2 FQNEAQ (reference sequence). CDR3 sequence (DNA): TGTGCCAGCAGCCTTCCCACCAAGTACGAGCAGTACTTC. This translates into CASSLPTKYEQYF.

The chain recombines TRBV6-2 or TRBV6-3 with TRBJ1-2; tentative D call: TRBD1 (6 bases). The CDR3 sequence is 13 residues long. CDR1 and CDR2 from the germline V gene are MNHEY and SVGEGT. V dropped 7 bases and J dropped 3 bases, with 12 bases sitting between them. CDR3 residues: CASTVDSYYGYTF. CDR3 coding DNA: TGTGCCAGCACCGTGGACAGCTACTATGGCTACACCTTC.

In its sample, this clonotype was seen a few times. The chain combines TRBV24-1 with TRBJ1-4; possible D gene TRBD1, 5 bases. CDR1 and CDR2 from the germline V gene are KGHDR and SFDVKD. Trimming pared 7 bases from V and 5 bases from J, leaving 10 bases between. The CDR3 length is 13 residues. The CDR3 bases are TGTGCCACCAGCGACAGTTTAAATGAAAAACTGTTTTTT. Its translation: CATSDSLNEKLFF.

This clonotype was seen a single time. V gene TRBV18 combines with J gene TRBJ2-3; tentative D call: TRBD1 (5 bases). V gave up 1 base and J gave up 2 bases, with 7 bases separating them. CDR1 KGHSH and CDR2 LQKENI come from the germline V gene. The CDR3 covers 14 residues. The CDR3 sequence is CASSPRRDTDTQYF. For the CDR3, the DNA is TGTGCCAGCTCACCACGCAGGGACACAGATACGCAGTATTTT. Full variable domain (rest looked up from reference TRBV18 and TRBJ2-3): NAGVMQNPRHLVRRRGQEARLRCSPMKGHSHVYWYRQLPEEGLKFMVYLQKENIIDESGMPKERFSAEFPKEGPSILRIQQVVRGDSAAYFCASSPRRDTDTQYFGPGTRLTVL.

This clonotype was seen a few times. One end of the junction is discordant with germline, which a read error may explain. The CDR3 protein is CAIGWTGLNCGYTF. For the CDR3, the DNA is TGTGCCATCGGGTGGACAGGGCTTAACTGTGGCTACACCTTC. The V gene is TRBV10-3, the J gene TRBJ1-2; 8 bases line up with TRBD1. This CDR3 contains 14 residues. Per the germline V gene, CDR1 is ENHRY and CDR2 is SYGVKD.

This clonotype was observed a few times. The chain uses TRBV28 and TRBJ2-5, with a weak D call TRBD2 (6 bases). With the DNA end fitting TRBJ2-7 better, the J assignment may be wrong. The germline V gene has CDR1 MDHEN and CDR2 SYDVKM. The CDR3 has 15 residues. The CDR3 DNA is TGTGCCAGCAGTCCGGTCGGGACTCCTTCCTACGAGCAGTACTTC. It specifies CASSPVGTPSYEQYF.